The 12 T cell receptor beta chains given below trace back to one sample, sequenced in a study of blood T cell repertoires in COVID-19 (dated by TCRdb to 2018 to 2021). Library method: the immunoSEQ multiplex PCR assay. TCRdb provides this immuneACCESS table in a form limited to in-frame rearrangements. Some clones are lacking; in checked studies, under half of them reflect an unresolved V gene, and why the rest are absent is not known. The sample table shows approximately 440,000 clones, and roughly 88% are seen once. Approximately 0.55% of the sample lies in the top ten. The specimen was PBMCs or T cells enriched from blood (not recorded which). The source of these receptors is a man in his late teens or twenties who had recovered from COVID-19.

This sequence joins TRBV2 and TRBJ2-7; 10 positions agree with TRBD1. The length of the CDR3 is 14 residues. Germline V CDR1 and CDR2: SNHLY, FYNNEI. The ends lost 5 bases at V and 2 bases at J; junction bases unmatched: 3. The CDR3 coding sequence is TGTGCCAGCAGTTGGACAGGGGGAGCCTACGAGCAGTACTTC. Residues: CASSWTGGAYEQYF.

The chain links TRBV7-6 to TRBJ1-3, with D tentatively TRBD1 (5 bases). The CDR3 contains 15 residues. Germline V gives CDR1 SGHVS, CDR2 FNYEAQ. V was cut by 1 base and J by 1 base, with 8 bases left in between. The CDR3 DNA sequence: TGTGCCAGCAGCTTAGGGAAGGGGTCTGGAAACACCATATATTTT. It yields the protein CASSLGKGSGNTIYF.

The chain joins TRBV6-5 to TRBJ2-7, with 8 bases that match TRBD1. V was clipped by 5 bases and J by 6 bases; unmatched bases: 6. This CDR3 comprises 13 residues. Per the germline V gene, CDR1 is MNHEY and CDR2 is SVGAGI. CDR3 nucleotides: TGTGCCAGCAGTCTCGGACAGGGATTCGAGCAGTACTTC. It codes for CASSLGQGFEQYF.

V gene TRBV7-9 combines with J gene TRBJ1-6, with a tentative D call TRBD1 (6 bases). V was trimmed by 5 bases and J by 7 bases, leaving 15 bases between them. CDR1 SEHNR and CDR2 FQNEAQ come from the germline V gene (reference sequence). This CDR3 has 15 residues. The CDR3 is CASSPRLGANSPLHF. CDR3 sequence (DNA): TGTGCCAGCAGCCCTAGACTGGGGGCAAATTCACCCCTCCACTTT.

This chain uses TRBV10-3 with TRBJ2-5; TRBD1 matches at 10 bases. The CDR3 contains 14 residues. Germline V gives CDR1 ENHRY, CDR2 SYGVKD. Unmatched junction bases numbered 9, after V lost 7 bases and J lost 7 bases. The CDR3: CAITTGTGEGTQYF. CDR3 bases: TGTGCCATCACCACCGGGACAGGGGAAGGGACCCAGTACTTC.

This chain joins TRBV11-2 and TRBJ2-3, with TRBD1 as a possible D gene (8 bases). The germline V gene has CDR1 SGHAT and CDR2 FQNNGV. V was clipped by 5 bases and J by 1 base, with 16 bases between them. This CDR3 has 16 amino acids. The CDR3 loop reads CASSEDRAGGTDTQYF. As DNA, the CDR3 is TGTGCCAGCAGCGAGGACAGGGCGGGGGGCACAGATACGCAGTATTTT.

The chain carries TRBV3-1 (or the pseudogene TRBV3-2) and TRBJ2-7; maybe TRBD1 (6 bases). Per germline, CDR1 LGHDT and CDR2 YNNKEL (reference sequence). The CDR3 sequence is 14 residues long. Deletions cut 5 bases from V and 6 bases from J, with 17 bases between. CDR3 sequence (DNA): TGTGCCAGCAGCGGGATGGGACACAGTGGCGAGCAGTACTTC. It is translated as CASSGMGHSGEQYF.

The rearrangement links TRBV28 to TRBJ2-7, with D possibly TRBD1 on 6 matching bases. Trimming removed 4 bases at V and 6 bases at J, with 19 bases between. The CDR3 consists of 15 residues. Germline V gene sequence: CDR1 MDHEN, CDR2 SYDVKM. The CDR3 here is CASSYQQGRPGEQYF. DNA for the CDR3: TGTGCCAGCAGTTACCAACAGGGTCGTCCCGGCGAGCAGTACTTC. The full variable domain, in which reference TRBV28 and TRBJ2-7 provide the parts outside the CDR3, is DVKVTQSSRYLVKRTGEKVFLECVQDMDHENMFWYRQDPGLGLRLIYFSYDVKMKEKGDIPEGYSVSREKKERFSLILESASTNQTSMYLCASSYQQGRPGEQYFGPGTRLTVT.

The chain employs TRBV2 and TRBJ2-2; 8 bases map to TRBD2. CDR1 is SNHLY and CDR2 is FYNNEI in the germline V gene. V gave up 7 bases and J gave up 2 bases; unmatched junction bases: 6. This CDR3 is built from 15 residues. The CDR3 DNA reads as TGTGCCAGCAACTCGGCGGGGGGAAACACCGGGGAGCTGTTTTTT. It codes for CASNSAGGNTGELFF.

This CDR3 is CASTGTGSYEQYF. CDR3 bases: TGCGCCAGCACCGGGACAGGGTCCTACGAGCAGTACTTC. The chain uses TRBV5-1 and TRBJ2-7; TRBD1 matches at 9 bases. V shed 6 bases and J 1 base; nucleotides not matched to a gene: 2. Germline assignment: CDR1 SGHRS and CDR2 YFSETQ. CDR3 length: 13 amino acids. The complete variable domain, with remaining parts taken from reference TRBV5-1 and TRBJ2-7, reads KAGVTQTPRYLIKTRGQQVTLSCSPISGHRSVSWYQQTPGQGLQFLFEYFSETQRNKGNFPGRFSGRQFSNSRSEMNVSTLELGDSALYLCASTGTGSYEQYFGPGTRLTVT.

The chain couples TRBV9 to TRBJ1-6; D call uncertain. Trimming pared 5 bases from V and 0 bases from J, leaving 6 bases between. Germline V gives CDR1 SGDLS, CDR2 YYNGEE. CDR3 length: 14 residues. CDR3 bases: TGTGCCAGCAGAGCCGGCTCCTATAATTCACCCCTCCACTTT. Its protein product is CASRAGSYNSPLHF.

The chain is built from TRBV19 and TRBJ2-1; 10 nucleotides line up with TRBD2. Germline CDR1 and CDR2: LNHDA and SQIVND (reference sequence). V lost 0 bases to trimming and J lost 7 bases; unmatched junction nucleotides: 15. The CDR3 has 19 residues. The CDR3 DNA reads as TGTGCCAGTAGTATAGATTATTGGGGTAGCGGGAGGAGTTTAAATGAGCAGTTCTTC. Encoded protein: CASSIDYWGSGRSLNEQFF.